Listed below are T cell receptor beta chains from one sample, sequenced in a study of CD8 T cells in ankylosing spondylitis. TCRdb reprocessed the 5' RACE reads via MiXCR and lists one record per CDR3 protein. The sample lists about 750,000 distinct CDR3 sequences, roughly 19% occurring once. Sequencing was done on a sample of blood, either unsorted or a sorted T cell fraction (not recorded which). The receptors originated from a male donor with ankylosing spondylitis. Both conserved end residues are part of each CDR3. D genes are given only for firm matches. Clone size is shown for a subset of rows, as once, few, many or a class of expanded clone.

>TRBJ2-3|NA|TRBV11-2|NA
TGTGCCAGCAGCTTTAGACGGACAGTAAGGGGTGCAGATACGCAGTATTTT
CASSFRRTVRGADTQYF
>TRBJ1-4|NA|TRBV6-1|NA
TGTGCCAGCAGTGTTGGGAGCGGGAATGAAAAACTGTTTTTT
CASSVGSGNEKLFF
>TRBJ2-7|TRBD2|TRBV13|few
TGTGCCAGCAGCTCCGGCGGGAGGGTATTCTCCTACGAGCAGTACTTC
CASSSGGRVFSYEQYF
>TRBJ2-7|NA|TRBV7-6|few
TGTGCCAGCAGCTTAGAAGGACTTAAGCAGTACTTC
CASSLEGLKQYF
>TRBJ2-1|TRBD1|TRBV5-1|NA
TGCGCCAGCAGCGCCCAAACAGGGGGCGGCTACAATGAGCAGTTCTTC
CASSAQTGGGYNEQFF
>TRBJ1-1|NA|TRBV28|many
TGTGCCAGCAGTTTGCACAGGGTCGACACTGAAGCTTTCTTT
CASSLHRVDTEAFF
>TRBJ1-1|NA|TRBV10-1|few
TGCGCCAGCAGTGTTGGGGTTTCGACTGAAGCTTTCTTT
CASSVGVSTEAFF
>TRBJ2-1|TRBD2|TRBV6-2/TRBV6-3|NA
TGTGCCAGCAGTTCCCCCCTCCCGGGACTAGCGGGAGGGTATTACAATGAGCAGTTCTTC
CASSSPLPGLAGGYYNEQFF
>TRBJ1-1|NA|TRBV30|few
TGTGCCTGGAAGCCGAGCGTGAACACTGAAGCTTTCTTT
CAWKPSVNTEAFF
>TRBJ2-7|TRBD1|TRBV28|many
TGTGCCAGCAGTTATGGAGGACAGGCCTACGAGCAGTACTTC
CASSYGGQAYEQYF
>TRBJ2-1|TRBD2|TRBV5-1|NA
TGCGCCAGCAGCTTGACTAGCGGGGGGCGGCATGAGCAGTTCTTC
CASSLTSGGRHEQFF
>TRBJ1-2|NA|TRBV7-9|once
TGTGCCAGCAGCATTGTACCTAACAGGGTTGGCTACACCTTC
CASSIVPNRVGYTF
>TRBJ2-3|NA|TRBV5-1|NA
TGCGCCAGCAGCCCCACGGACCCTACAGATACGCAGTATTTT
CASSPTDPTDTQYF
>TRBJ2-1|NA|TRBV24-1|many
TGTGCCACCAGTGGCGGCAGGGTAACTTCCTACAATGAGCAGTTCTTC
CATSGGRVTSYNEQFF
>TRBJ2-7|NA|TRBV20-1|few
TGCAGTGCTAGAGATTTGGGACCCAGCTCCTACGAGCAGTACTTC
CSARDLGPSSYEQYF
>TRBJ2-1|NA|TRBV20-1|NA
TGCAGTGCTAGTCGACGCGGACGCTACAATGAGCAGTTCTTC
CSASRRGRYNEQFF
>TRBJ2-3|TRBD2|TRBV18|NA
TGTGCCAGCTCACCACCGTGGACTAGCGTTTCCACAGATACGCAGTATTTT
CASSPPWTSVSTDTQYF
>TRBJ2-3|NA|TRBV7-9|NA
TGTGCCAGCAGCTTAGGCTCAGTAGGTACAGATACGCAGTATTTT
CASSLGSVGTDTQYF
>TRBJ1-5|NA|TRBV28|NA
TGTGCCAGCAGTTTTGGGGTGTTAGATCAGCCCCAGCATTTT
CASSFGVLDQPQHF
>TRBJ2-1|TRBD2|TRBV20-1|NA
TGCAGTGCCCCTGGACTAGCGGGAAAGGGTGAGCAGTTCTTC
CSAPGLAGKGEQFF
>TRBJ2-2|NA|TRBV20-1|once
TGCAGTATCATAGCGGACACCGGGGAGCTGTTTTTT
CSIIADTGELFF
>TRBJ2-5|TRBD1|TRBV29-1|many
TGCAGCGCTCCGACAGGGCCGAAGACCCAGTACTTC
CSAPTGPKTQYF
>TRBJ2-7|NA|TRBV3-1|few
TGTGCCAGCAGCCCTACGTTCAACTCCTACGAGCAGTACTTC
CASSPTFNSYEQYF
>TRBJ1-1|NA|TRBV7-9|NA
TGTGCCAGCAGTTCAAAGACAGTTAACACTGAAGCTTTCTTT
CASSSKTVNTEAFF
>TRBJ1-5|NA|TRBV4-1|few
TGCGCCAGCAGCCAAGACGGGAGAAGCAATCAGCCCCAGCATTTT
CASSQDGRSNQPQHF
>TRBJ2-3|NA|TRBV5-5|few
TGTGCCAGCAGCTCGGACCTTTCGAGAACAGATACGCAGTATTTT
CASSSDLSRTDTQYF
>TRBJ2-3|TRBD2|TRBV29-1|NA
TGCAGCGTGACCCCGGGGGGAAGCACAGATACGCAGTATTTT
CSVTPGGSTDTQYF
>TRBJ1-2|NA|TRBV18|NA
TGTGCCAGCTCACCCCCGGTCCAGGGGTTGAGGTATGGCTACACCTTC
CASSPPVQGLRYGYTF
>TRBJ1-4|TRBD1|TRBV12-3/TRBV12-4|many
TGTGCCAGCAGATTACAGGGGGCGCATGAAAAACTGTTTTTT
CASRLQGAHEKLFF
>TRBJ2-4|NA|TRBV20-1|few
TGCAGTGCTAGAGCCTTGCATGAGAATGCCAAAAACATTCAGTACTTC
CSARALHENAKNIQYF
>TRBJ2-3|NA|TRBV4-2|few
TGTGCCAGCAGCCAATCTAGGGGGAGTACCTCTAGCACAGATACGCAGTATTTT
CASSQSRGSTSSTDTQYF
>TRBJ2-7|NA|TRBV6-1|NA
TGTGCCAGCAGATCCACGGCGAGGATCGACGAGCAGTACTTC
CASRSTARIDEQYF
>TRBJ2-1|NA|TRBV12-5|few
TGTGCTAGTGGACGAACACGGACCGATAGCTCCTACAATGAGCAGTTCTTC
CASGRTRTDSSYNEQFF